This T cell receptor (beta chain) is drawn from a study of T cells in Graves' hyperthyroidism and ophthalmopathy. Trimming left V 8 bases short and J 8 bases short, with 24 bases between. Germline CDR1 and CDR2: LNHDA and SQIVND (reference sequence). The CDR3 totals 15 residues. TCR beta CDR3 regions were amplified from RNA transcripts. Initially, a first-round RT-PCR of the TCR CDR3 employed the HTBI primer set. Each CDR3 protein is one row after TCRdb ran MiXCR on the multiplex PCR reads. The sample records under 400,000 distinct CDR3 sequences, around 15% being singletons. The clonotype originates from a woman aged 55-69 years with Graves' ophthalmopathy. The sample was blood. V is TRBV19 and J is TRBJ1-2; a weak D match, TRBD1 (5 bases). The CDR3 here is CASQGILNSERGYTF. In DNA form, the CDR3 reads TGTGCCAGTCAGGGAATTCTTAACTCGGAGCGGGGCTACACCTTC.